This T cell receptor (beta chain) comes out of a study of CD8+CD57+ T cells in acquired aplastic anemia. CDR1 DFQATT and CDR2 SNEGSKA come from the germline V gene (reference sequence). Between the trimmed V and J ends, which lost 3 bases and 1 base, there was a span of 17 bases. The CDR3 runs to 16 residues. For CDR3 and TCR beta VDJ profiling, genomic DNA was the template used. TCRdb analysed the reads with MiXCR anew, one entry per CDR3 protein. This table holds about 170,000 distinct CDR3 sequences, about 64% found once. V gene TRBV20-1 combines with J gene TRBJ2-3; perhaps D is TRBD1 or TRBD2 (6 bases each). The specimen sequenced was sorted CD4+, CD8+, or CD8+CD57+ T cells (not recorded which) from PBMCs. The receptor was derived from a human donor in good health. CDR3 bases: TGCAGTGCTAGTCCCCCCATGGGGGGCGGCACAGATACGCAGTATTTT. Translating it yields CSASPPMGGGTDTQYF.